The sequence of this T cell receptor (beta chain) was determined in a study of blood T cell repertoires in COVID-19 (TCRdb year 2020). Notes on the research overall: The collaborator samples originated in the United States, Italy and Spain and spanned the acute and convalescent phases of COVID-19. The prospective study material was composed of cDNA or gDNA derived from T cells, B-cell-depleted T cells, or PBMCs. Deeply sampled blood TCRbeta repertoires from subjects exposed to, actively infected with, or recovered from COVID-19 were included in the dataset. A freely available public database, intended as a resource for researchers studying the immune response to SARS-CoV-2, is where the repertoires were released. The samples were drawn from the first 160 participants of the ongoing ImmuneRACE study and from 1,254 subjects provided by 6 global collaborators. A de-identified subject ID, COVID-19 status, age in years and sex were almost always included in the sample metadata. HLA class I and class II types, where available, came from metadata supplied by the sample provider rather than from assay-based typing.

Whole blood was collected in K2EDTA tubes by collaborating institutions according to the institutions' own protocols. For TCRbeta analysis, collaborators shipped samples in one of three forms: frozen whole blood, isolated PBMCs, or DNA extracted from either of those sample types. TCRbeta CDR3 regions were amplified from genomic DNA using the immunoSEQ Assay, a bias-controlled multiplex PCR. The authors' pipeline ran thus. The number of nucleated cells in each sample was estimated by amplification of reference gene primers within the assay. Sequence reads were collapsed and filtered to measure the absolute abundance of every unique TCRbeta CDR3 rearrangement. Productive Simpson clonality was computed per sample as the square root of Simpson's diversity index over productive rearrangements. The immuneACCESS repertoire file appears here via TCRdb, limited to in-frame rearrangements. These files lack a portion of the clones; in checked studies, under half of the deficit traces to unresolved V genes, and the cause of the others is not known. That table supplies the V and J calls and clone size; D and trimming were determined from the DNA. The sample has about 110,000 clones on record, roughly 79% of them singletons. 8% to 9.5% of the sample comes from the top ten.

Notes on this clone: Its antigen remains unidentified. No base qualities exist here, and no much larger clone lies one base off it.

Results and caveats for the whole study, not just this receptor: How much clinical and demographic metadata was included differed by source and by participant, and the metadata was provided uncurated.

Sequences were obtained from peripheral blood. The sequence came from a woman in her 70s with acute or convalescent COVID-19.

The CDR3 reads CASSFGLSGANVLTF. The nucleotide sequence is TGTGCCAGCAGCTTCGGTCTCTCTGGGGCCAACGTCCTGACTTTC. The chain joins TRBV5-8 to TRBJ2-6; the D gene is not confidently resolved. The cysteine opens and the phenylalanine closes a CDR3 of 15 amino acids. Only the CDR3 region is kept as DNA, spanning 45 bases read in frame from base 1. Cut back by 2 bases and 0 bases, the V and J ends lie 6 bases apart. Looking up the germline V gene yields CDR1 SGHTS and CDR2 YDEGEE.